This TCR beta chain was sequenced during a study of shared clonotypes between healthy human individuals. CD45RO-negative, CCR7-selected cells formed the naive CD8 fraction, which excluded terminally differentiated effector memory CD45RA+ cells. Germline CDR1 reads MNHEY; CDR2 reads SMNVEV (reference sequence). This CDR3 region has 13 residues. Deletions cut 4 bases from V and 4 bases from J, with 11 bases between. TCRdb keeps only in-frame clones here, not all; method: immunoSEQ multiplex PCR. This sample has about 680,000 clones, with under 95% found just once. The chain is built from TRBV27 and TRBJ2-7, with D perhaps matching TRBD2 (5 bases). Input material: naive CD8+ T cells sorted from blood. The clonotype originates from a man aged 30-40 years in good health. Written as DNA, the CDR3 is TGTGCCAGCAGTTCGAGGGAACGATACGAGCAGTACTTC. Its translation is CASSSRERYEQYF.